These T cell receptor beta chains were read from a single sample in a study of T cell repertoires in cytomegalovirus infection. TCRdb itself ran the reads through MiXCR, one entry per CDR3 protein. The table shows roughly 300,000 distinct CDR3 sequences, with 25% occurring only once. Sequencing input: PBMCs. The receptors originated from a human donor in good health (CMV status not recorded). Some clones in this sample may be carry-over from other donors' samples. The CDR3 runs from the conserved cysteine through the conserved F or W. A D gene is named only where the DNA matches it firmly. Expanded clones are given a class, and other clones once, few, many or no size at all.

>-|TRBJ1-5|TRBV7-9|many
CASSSGGAVNQPQHF
TGTGCCAGCAGCTCCGGGGGGGCAGTCAATCAGCCCCAGCATTTT
>-|TRBJ2-3|TRBV5-1|-
CASSLAGLGDTQYF
TGCGCCAGCAGCTTGGCCGGATTGGGAGATACGCAGTATTTT
>TRBD1|TRBJ2-5|TRBV6-2/TRBV6-3|many
CASRRTGRGETQYF
TGTGCCAGCAGGAGGACAGGACGAGGAGAGACCCAGTACTTC
>TRBD1|TRBJ1-1|TRBV7-9|-
CASSGTGTGATEAFF
TGTGCCAGCAGCGGAACCGGGACAGGTGCTACTGAAGCTTTCTTT
>-|TRBJ2-1|TRBV20-1|few
CSMWGVSYNEQFF
TGCTCGATGTGGGGAGTTTCCTACAATGAGCAGTTCTTC
>-|TRBJ1-6|TRBV6-1|-
CASSPFSGGHGVPLHF
TGTGCCAGCAGTCCCTTCTCCGGGGGGCATGGAGTACCCCTCCACTTT
>-|TRBJ2-5|TRBV7-9|many
CASSSLGDNQETQYF
TGTGCCAGCAGCTCCCTCGGGGATAACCAAGAGACCCAGTACTTC
>-|TRBJ2-5|TRBV5-1|-
CASSNGGGHQETQYF
TGCGCCAGCAGTAACGGGGGAGGACACCAAGAGACCCAGTACTTC
>-|TRBJ1-1|TRBV20-1|-
CSARDRIGTEAFF
TGCAGTGCTAGAGATCGGATTGGCACTGAAGCTTTCTTT
>TRBD1|TRBJ2-3|TRBV15|-
CATSSGTAISTDTQYF
TGTGCCACCAGCAGTGGGACAGCCATTAGCACAGATACGCAGTATTTT
>TRBD1|TRBJ2-7|TRBV5-1|few
CASSPQGQGANEQYF
TGCGCCAGCAGCCCCCAGGGACAGGGGGCCAACGAGCAGTACTTC
>TRBD2|TRBJ2-7|TRBV27|-
CASKRGDYEQYF
TGTGCCAGCAAGCGGGGGGACTACGAGCAGTACTTC
>-|TRBJ1-2|TRBV6-6|-
CASSYSSGSYGYTF
TGTGCCAGCAGTTACTCGTCGGGGAGCTATGGCTACACCTTC
>-|TRBJ2-2|TRBV12-5|-
CASGTGPPATGELFF
TGTGCTAGTGGGACGGGCCCCCCCGCGACCGGGGAGCTGTTTTTT
>-|TRBJ2-7|TRBV4-2|few
CASSQESVYEQYF
TGTGCCAGCAGCCAAGAATCGGTCTACGAGCAGTACTTC
>TRBD1|TRBJ2-5|TRBV28|many
CASKVSGTVQETQYF
TGTGCCAGCAAAGTTTCGGGGACAGTCCAAGAGACCCAGTACTTC
>-|TRBJ1-1|TRBV11-3|-
CASSFFRGTEAFF
TGTGCCAGCAGCTTTTTCAGGGGTACTGAAGCTTTCTTT
>-|TRBJ2-2|TRBV10-3|-
CAIRTPGQNTGELFF
TGTGCCATCAGAACCCCGGGACAGAACACCGGGGAGCTGTTTTTT
>TRBD2|TRBJ2-7|TRBV12-3/TRBV12-4|-
CASSLGEGRYEQYF
TGTGCCAGCAGTTTGGGGGAGGGCCGATACGAGCAGTACTTC
>TRBD2|TRBJ2-1|TRBV11-2|many
CASSFRTSGRDNEQFF
TGTGCCAGCAGCTTCCGGACTAGCGGGAGGGACAATGAGCAGTTCTTC
>-|TRBJ2-2|TRBV4-3|-
CASSQEVANTNTGELFF
TGCGCCAGCAGCCAAGAAGTGGCCAATACGAACACCGGGGAGCTGTTTTTT
>TRBD1|TRBJ2-7|TRBV7-9|-
CASSSYRGSSYEQYF
TGTGCCAGCAGCTCATACAGGGGCTCCTCGTACGAGCAGTACTTC
>-|TRBJ1-3|TRBV18|few
CASSPPVPGHTIYF
TGTGCCAGCTCACCCCCTGTCCCGGGGCACACCATATATTTT
>TRBD2|TRBJ2-1|TRBV20-1|-
CSARALAGDSNEQFF
TGCAGTGCTAGAGCTCTAGCGGGGGATTCCAATGAGCAGTTCTTC